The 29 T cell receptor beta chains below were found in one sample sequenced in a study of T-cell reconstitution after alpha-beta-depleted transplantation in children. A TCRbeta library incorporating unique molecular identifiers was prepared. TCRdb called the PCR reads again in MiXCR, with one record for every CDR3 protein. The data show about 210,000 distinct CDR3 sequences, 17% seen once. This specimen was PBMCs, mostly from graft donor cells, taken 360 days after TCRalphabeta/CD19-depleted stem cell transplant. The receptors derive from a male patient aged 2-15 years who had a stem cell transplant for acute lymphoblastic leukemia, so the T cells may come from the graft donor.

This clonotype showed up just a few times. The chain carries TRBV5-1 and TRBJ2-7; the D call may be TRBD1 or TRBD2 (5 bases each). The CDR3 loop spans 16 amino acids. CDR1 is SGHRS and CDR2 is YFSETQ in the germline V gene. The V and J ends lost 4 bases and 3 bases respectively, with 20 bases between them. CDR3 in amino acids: CASSHTPGAAGYEQYF. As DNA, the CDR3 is TGCGCCAGCAGCCATACCCCCGGGGCCGCGGGCTACGAGCAGTACTTC.

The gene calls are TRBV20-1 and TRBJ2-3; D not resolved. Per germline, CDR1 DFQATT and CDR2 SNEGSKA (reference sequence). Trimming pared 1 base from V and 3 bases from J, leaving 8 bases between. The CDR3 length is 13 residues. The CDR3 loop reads CSARVVQTDTQYF. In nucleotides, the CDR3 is TGCAGTGCTAGAGTTGTCCAAACAGATACGCAGTATTTT.

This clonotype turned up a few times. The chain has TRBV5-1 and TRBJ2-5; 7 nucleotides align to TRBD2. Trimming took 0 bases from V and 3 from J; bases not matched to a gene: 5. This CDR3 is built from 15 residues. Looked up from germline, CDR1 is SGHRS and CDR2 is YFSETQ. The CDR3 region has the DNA TGCGCCAGCAGCTTGGAGCGGGGTGGAGAAGAGACCCAGTACTTC. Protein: CASSLERGGEETQYF. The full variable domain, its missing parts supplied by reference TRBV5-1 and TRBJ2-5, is KAGVTQTPRYLIKTRGQQVTLSCSPISGHRSVSWYQQTPGQGLQFLFEYFSETQRNKGNFPGRFSGRQFSNSRSEMNVSTLELGDSALYLCASSLERGGEETQYFGPGTRLLVL.

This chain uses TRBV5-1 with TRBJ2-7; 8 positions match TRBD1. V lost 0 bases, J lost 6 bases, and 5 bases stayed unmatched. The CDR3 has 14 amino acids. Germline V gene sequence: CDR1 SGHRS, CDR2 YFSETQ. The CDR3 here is CASSLGQGKSEQYF. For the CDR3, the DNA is TGCGCCAGCAGCTTGGGACAGGGGAAGTCCGAGCAGTACTTC.

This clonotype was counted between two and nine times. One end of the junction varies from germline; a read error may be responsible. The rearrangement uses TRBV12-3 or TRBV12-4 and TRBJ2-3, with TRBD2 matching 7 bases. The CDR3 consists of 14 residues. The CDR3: CATSLWTSPDTQYF. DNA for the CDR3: TGTGCCACCAGTTTATGGACTAGTCCAGATACGCAGTATTTT.

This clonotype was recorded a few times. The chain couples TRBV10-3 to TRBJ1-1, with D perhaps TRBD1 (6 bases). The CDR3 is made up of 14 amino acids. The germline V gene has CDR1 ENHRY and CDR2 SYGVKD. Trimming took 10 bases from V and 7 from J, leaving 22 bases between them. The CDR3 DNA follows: TGTGCCAGCAGCAGGGGTGCCCCTTCGGGTGAAGCTTTCTTT. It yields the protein CASSRGAPSGEAFF.

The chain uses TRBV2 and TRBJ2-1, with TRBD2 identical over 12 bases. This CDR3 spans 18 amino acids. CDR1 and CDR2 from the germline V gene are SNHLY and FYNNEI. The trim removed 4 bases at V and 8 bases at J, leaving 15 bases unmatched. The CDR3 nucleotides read TGTGCCAGCAGTGTGGGACTAGCGGGCGGCACCTTATTCGATGAGCAGTTCTTC. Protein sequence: CASSVGLAGGTLFDEQFF.

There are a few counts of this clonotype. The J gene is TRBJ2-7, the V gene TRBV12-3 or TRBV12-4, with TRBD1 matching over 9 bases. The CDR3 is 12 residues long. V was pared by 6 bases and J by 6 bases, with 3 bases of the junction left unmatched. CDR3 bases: TGTGCCAGCAGCAAGACAGGGGGCGAGCAGTACTTC. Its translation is CASSKTGGEQYF.

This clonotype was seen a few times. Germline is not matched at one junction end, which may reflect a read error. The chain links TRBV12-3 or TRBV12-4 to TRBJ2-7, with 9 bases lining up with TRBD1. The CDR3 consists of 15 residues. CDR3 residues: CASSFRDRDSYEQHF. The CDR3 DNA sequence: TGTGCCAGCAGTTTTAGGGACAGGGACTCCTACGAGCAGCACTTC.

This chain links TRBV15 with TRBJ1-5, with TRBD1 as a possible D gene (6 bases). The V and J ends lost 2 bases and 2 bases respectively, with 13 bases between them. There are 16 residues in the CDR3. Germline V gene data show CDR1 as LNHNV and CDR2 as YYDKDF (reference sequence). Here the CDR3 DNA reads TGTGCCACCAGCAGACCCCCAGGGGTCGGCAATCAGCCCCAGCATTTT. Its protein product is CATSRPPGVGNQPQHF.

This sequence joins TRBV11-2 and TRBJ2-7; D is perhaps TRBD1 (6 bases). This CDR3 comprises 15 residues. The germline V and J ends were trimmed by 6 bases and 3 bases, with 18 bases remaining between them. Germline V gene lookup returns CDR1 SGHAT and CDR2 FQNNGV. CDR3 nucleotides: TGTGCCAGCAGTAGATCAGGGGCCATATTCTACGAGCAGTACTTC. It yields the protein CASSRSGAIFYEQYF.

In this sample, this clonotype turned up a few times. The CDR3 nucleotides are TGTGCCAGCAGTCCCGGGGCCCTTTCGACGGGGCATACCTACAATGAGCAGTTCTTC. Protein: CASSPGALSTGHTYNEQFF. The chain recombines TRBV12-3 or TRBV12-4 with TRBJ2-1; D tentatively reads TRBD1 or TRBD2 (5 bases each). The CDR3 loop spans 19 amino acids. V was trimmed by 5 bases and J by 2 bases, leaving 25 bases between them.

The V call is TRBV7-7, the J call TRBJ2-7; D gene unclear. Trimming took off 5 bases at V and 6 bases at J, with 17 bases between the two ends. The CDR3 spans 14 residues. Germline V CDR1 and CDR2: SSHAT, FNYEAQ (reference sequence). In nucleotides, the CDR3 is TGTGCCAGCAGCCCCCCCGGCTTACCCGCCGAGCAGTACTTC. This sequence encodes CASSPPGLPAEQYF.

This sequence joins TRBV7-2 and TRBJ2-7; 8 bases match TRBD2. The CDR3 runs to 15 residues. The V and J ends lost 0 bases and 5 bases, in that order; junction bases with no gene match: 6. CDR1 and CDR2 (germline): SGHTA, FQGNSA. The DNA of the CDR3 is TGTGCCAGCAGCTTAGCCAGCGGGAGTACCCACGAGCAGTACTTC. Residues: CASSLASGSTHEQYF.

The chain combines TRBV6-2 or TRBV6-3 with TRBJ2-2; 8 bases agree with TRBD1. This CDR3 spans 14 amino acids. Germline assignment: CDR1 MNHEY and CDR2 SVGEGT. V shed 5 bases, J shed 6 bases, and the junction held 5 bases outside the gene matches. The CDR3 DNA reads TGTGCCAGCAGTACGGACAGGGAGTCCGGGGAGCTGTTTTTT. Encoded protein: CASSTDRESGELFF.

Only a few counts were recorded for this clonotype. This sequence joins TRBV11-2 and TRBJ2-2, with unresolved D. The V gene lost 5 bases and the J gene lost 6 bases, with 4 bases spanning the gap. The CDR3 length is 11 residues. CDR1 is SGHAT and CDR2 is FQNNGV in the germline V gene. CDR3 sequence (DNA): TGTGCCAGCAGCGAAGCCGGGGAGCTGTTTTTT. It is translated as CASSEAGELFF.

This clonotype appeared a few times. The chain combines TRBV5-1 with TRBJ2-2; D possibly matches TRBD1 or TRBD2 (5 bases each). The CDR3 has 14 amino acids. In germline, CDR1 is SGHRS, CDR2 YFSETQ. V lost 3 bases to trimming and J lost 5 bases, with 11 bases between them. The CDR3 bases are TGCGCCAGCAGCTCAGAGGGGTCAACCGGGGAGCTGTTTTTT. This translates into CASSSEGSTGELFF.

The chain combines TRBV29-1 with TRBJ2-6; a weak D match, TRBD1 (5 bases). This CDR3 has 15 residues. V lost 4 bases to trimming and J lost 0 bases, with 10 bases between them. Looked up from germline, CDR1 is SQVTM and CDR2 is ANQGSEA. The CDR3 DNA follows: TGCAGCGTTGCGACAGCGAGCTCTGGGGCCAACGTCCTGACTTTC. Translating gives CSVATASSGANVLTF.

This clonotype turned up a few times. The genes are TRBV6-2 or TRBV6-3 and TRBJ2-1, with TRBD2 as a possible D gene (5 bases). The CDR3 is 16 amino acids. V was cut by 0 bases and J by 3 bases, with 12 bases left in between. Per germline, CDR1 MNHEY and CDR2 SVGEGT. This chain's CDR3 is CASSYSIGLFYNEQFF. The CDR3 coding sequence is TGTGCCAGCAGTTACTCGATTGGACTGTTCTACAATGAGCAGTTCTTC.

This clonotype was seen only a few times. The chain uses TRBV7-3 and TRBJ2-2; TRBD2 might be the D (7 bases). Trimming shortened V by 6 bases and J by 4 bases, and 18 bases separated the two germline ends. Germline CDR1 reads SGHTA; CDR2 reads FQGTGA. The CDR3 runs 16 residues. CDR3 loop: CASRAAGGGTTGELFF. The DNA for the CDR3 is TGTGCCAGCAGGGCAGCGGGCGGGGGCACCACCGGGGAGCTGTTTTTT.

DNA for the CDR3: TGTGCCAGCAGCACAGGGGGCGGTGTCCAAGAGACCCAGTACTTC. Its protein product is CASSTGGGVQETQYF. The chain joins TRBV11-3 to TRBJ2-5; 9 bases align to TRBD1. This CDR3 has 15 amino acids. CDR1 SGHNT and CDR2 YENEEA come from the germline V gene. The V segment lost 5 bases and the J segment 1 base; nucleotides outside the gene matches: 5.

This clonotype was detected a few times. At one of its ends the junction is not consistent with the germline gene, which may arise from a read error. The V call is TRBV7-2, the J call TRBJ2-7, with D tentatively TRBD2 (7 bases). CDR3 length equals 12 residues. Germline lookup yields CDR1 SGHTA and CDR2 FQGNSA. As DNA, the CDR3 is TGTGCCAGCAGCTTTGGTGTGGGGGGGCCGCTGTTC. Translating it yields CASSFGVGGPLF. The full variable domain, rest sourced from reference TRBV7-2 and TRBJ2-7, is GAGVSQSPSNKVTEKGKDVELRCDPISGHTALYWYRQSLGQGLEFLIYFQGNSAPDKSGLPSDRFSAERTGGSVSTLTIQRTQQEDSAVYLCASSFGVGGPLFGPGTRLTVT.

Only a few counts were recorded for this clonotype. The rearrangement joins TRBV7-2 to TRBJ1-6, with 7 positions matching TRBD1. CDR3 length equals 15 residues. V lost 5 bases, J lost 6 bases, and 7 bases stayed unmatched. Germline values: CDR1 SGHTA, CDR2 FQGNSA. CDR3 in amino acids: CASSTQGTLNSPLHF. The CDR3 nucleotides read TGTGCCAGCAGCACACAGGGGACACTTAATTCACCCCTCCACTTT.

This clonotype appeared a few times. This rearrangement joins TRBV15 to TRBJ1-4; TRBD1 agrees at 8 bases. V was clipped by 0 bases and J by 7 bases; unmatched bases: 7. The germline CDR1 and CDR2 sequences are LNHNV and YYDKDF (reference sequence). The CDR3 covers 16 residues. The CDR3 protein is CATSRDPQGAGEKLFF. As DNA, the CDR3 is TGTGCCACCAGCAGAGACCCCCAGGGGGCCGGTGAAAAACTGTTTTTT.

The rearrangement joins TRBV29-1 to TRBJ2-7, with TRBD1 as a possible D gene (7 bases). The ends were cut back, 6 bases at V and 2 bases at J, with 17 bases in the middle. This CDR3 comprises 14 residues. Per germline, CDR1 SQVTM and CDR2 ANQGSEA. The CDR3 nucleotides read TGCAGCGTGCGGGGTCGGGACAGAACCTACGAGCAGTACTTC. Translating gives CSVRGRDRTYEQYF.

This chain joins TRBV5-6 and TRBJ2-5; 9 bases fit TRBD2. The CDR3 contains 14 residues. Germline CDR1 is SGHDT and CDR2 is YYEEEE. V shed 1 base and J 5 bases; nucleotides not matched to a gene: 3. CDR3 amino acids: CASSLSTSGETQYF. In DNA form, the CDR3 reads TGTGCCAGCAGCTTGAGTACTAGCGGGGAGACCCAGTACTTC.

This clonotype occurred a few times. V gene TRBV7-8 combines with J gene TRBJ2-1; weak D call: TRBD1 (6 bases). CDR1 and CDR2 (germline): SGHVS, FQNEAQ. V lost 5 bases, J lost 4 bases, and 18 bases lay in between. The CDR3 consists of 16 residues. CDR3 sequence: CASSPTGINRYNEQFF. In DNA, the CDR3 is TGTGCCAGCAGCCCCACAGGGATTAATAGGTACAATGAGCAGTTCTTC. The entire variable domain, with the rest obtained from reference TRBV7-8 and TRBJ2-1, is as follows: GAGVSQSPRYKVAKRGQDVALRCDPISGHVSLFWYQQALGQGPEFLTYFQNEAQLDKSGLPSDRFFAERPEGSVSTLKIQRTQQEDSAVYLCASSPTGINRYNEQFFGPGTRLTVL.

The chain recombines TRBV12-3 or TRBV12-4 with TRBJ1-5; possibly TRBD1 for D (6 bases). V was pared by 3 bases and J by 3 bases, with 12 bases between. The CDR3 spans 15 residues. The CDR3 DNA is TGTGCCAGCAGTTTTGGAGGGGGAGACAATCAGCCCCAGCATTTT. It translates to CASSFGGGDNQPQHF.

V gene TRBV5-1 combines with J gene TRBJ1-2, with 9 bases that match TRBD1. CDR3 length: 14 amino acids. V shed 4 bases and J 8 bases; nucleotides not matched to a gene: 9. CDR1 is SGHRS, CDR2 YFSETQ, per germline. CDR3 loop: CASSPLGQGSGYTF. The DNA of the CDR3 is TGCGCCAGCAGCCCCTTGGGACAGGGTAGCGGCTACACCTTC.